This TCR beta chain was recorded in a study of tumor-infiltrating lymphocytes in primary liver carcinoma (dated by TCRdb to about 2017). Describing the broader study: Surgical resection was performed in China between November 2015 and March 2016 on five or six patients with histopathologically diagnosed primary liver carcinoma. Hepatocellular carcinoma (four) or combined HCC and intrahepatic cholangiocarcinoma (one) was present in the five patients, who were three men and two women aged 30 to 69 years. Tumors of the five patients were stage T1-T3 N0M0 with maximum diameters of roughly 4.2 to 10 cm. Each sample produced roughly 3.65 to 7.5 million productive TCRbeta reads, and read depth showed no significant difference between tissue types. The study combined TCRbeta repertoire sequencing, expression microarrays and whole-exome sequencing across five regions of each liver tumor, with adjacent normal tissue and blood. A total of 35 or so specimens from 5 patients, comprising around 25 tumor regions, 5 adjacent noncancerous liver tissues and 5 peripheral blood samples, were covered by TCRbeta repertoire sequencing. Repertoires from technical replicates were highly reproducible, with mean shared-clone rates around 0.89 and correlation coefficients above 0.95.

What the work shows at the level of the full study, not this receptor alone: Only the TCR beta chain was sequenced, so true repertoire diversity is likely underestimated because unpaired alpha chains were not captured. Since the samples were bulk and unsorted, there was no way to compare CD4+ and CD8+ T cell repertoires. Compared with blood, tumors had a significantly larger share of the repertoire taken up by the top 250 clones (p = 0.039). Only four or five patients were included in the study, and the authors note that the findings should be validated in a larger study. Pairs of tumor regions showed greater repertoire overlap (mean about 36%) than tumor-adjacent pairs (roughly 17%) or tumor-blood pairs (roughly 15%), which is consistent with antigen-driven expansion.

Including cysteine and phenylalanine, the CDR3 has 14 amino acids. Only CDR3 DNA is held: 42 bases, read in frame from base 1. Blood RNA was extracted from unsorted whole blood using TRIzol reagent, and germline DNA was obtained with the DNeasy Blood & Tissue kit. At the time of sampling, the patients were treatment-naive and had chronic HBV infection. Before surgery, approximately 3.8 milliliters of peripheral blood were collected into K2EDTA tubes. Turning to this clonotype: The target of this receptor is not known. One junction end disagrees with the germline gene, perhaps due to a read error.

Starting from around 520 ng total RNA, TCRbeta-specific cDNA was produced by reverse transcription with a constant-region primer and ProtoScript II reverse transcriptase. The TCRbeta libraries were prepared through three rounds of nested multiplex PCR following a slightly modified ARM-PCR procedure. Each of the first two PCR rounds ran for around 10 cycles using multiplex TRBV1-TRBV30 forward primers together with a Cbeta reverse primer. A final 25-cycle PCR with Deep VentR polymerase added sample barcodes and Illumina adapters. Before sequencing, amplicons of 200-500 bp were gel-purified using a QIAquick gel extraction kit. An Illumina HiSeq 2500 was used to sequence the TCRbeta amplicons, generating 250-bp paired-end reads. The published analysis was carried out like this. Trimmomatic v0.33 was used to quality-trim the reads, and FLASH v1.2.11 was used to merge paired reads so that full CDR3 sequences could be recovered. V, D and J germline segments were assigned to the rearranged TCRbeta sequences by MiGEC v1.2.1b. VDJtools v1.0.0 computed clonotype statistics and Shannon-Wiener diversity indices. Except for diversity analysis, only each sample's 250 most abundant clonotypes were used in subsequent analyses to reduce sampling bias. Through fastp at Q25 and MiXCR, TCRdb rebuilt clones from the public reads, retaining in-frame beta chains. Entries that share a CDR3 protein sequence are merged under the most common genes and DNA. In this record, the V and J calls reflect TCRdb's handling and not the investigators' own analysis. In all, the sample holds 300,000 to 350,000 distinct CDR3 sequences, and about two thirds of those were seen once. 5% to 6.5% of the sample is in the top ten clones.

The sample taken for sequencing was peripheral blood. This sequence was found in a man between 35 and 55 years old with primary liver carcinoma and hepatitis B virus infection. The chain links TRBV12-3 or TRBV12-4 with TRBJ1-2; no D gene can be assigned with confidence. The CDR3 is CASSLARRPYGYIF. Read as DNA, the sequence is TGTGCCAGCAGTTTAGCTCGGAGACCCTATGGCTACATCTTC.